This section outlines one T cell receptor beta chain sequence together with its context. Its antigen is still unknown. The record originates from a study of glioma-infiltrating T cells. The iRepertoire nested amplicon-rescue multiplex PCR amplified TCR alpha and beta CDR3s from RNA. MiXCR, run by TCRdb on the multiplex PCR reads, gives a single entry per CDR3 protein. The table has 150,000 or so distinct CDR3 sequences, approximately 40% seen once; the top ten hold around 18%. The V and J ends lost 4 bases and 2 bases, in that order; junction bases with no gene match: 6. Germline CDR1 is MNHNS and CDR2 is SASEGT. The CDR3 totals 16 residues. The study's findings and limits: Gliomas, especially low-grade, showed above-expected tissue-blood divergence; non-neoplastic patients showed below. Very few CDR3 sequences were shared between tissue and blood.

The chain couples TRBV6-1 to TRBJ2-1, with TRBD1 matching over 9 bases. Material: glioma tissue, nonneoplastic brain tissue, or PBMCs (not recorded which). The origin of this receptor is a human donor with low-grade glioma or glioblastoma, undergoing nonglioma brain surgery, or in good health (not recorded which). The chain's CDR3 is CASSARTGETYNEQFF. The CDR3 DNA reads as TGTGCCAGCAGTGCAAGGACAGGGGAGACCTACAATGAGCAGTTCTTC.